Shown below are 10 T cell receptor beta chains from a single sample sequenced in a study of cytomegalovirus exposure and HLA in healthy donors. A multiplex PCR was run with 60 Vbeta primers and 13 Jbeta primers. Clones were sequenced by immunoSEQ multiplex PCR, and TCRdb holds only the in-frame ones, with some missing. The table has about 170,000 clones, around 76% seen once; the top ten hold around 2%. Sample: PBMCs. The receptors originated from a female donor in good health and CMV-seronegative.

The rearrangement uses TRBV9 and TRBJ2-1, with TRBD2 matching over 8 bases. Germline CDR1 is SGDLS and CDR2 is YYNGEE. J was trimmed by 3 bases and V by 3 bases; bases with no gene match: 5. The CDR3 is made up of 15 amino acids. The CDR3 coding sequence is TGTGCCAGCAGCGAACTAGCGGACCGCTACAATGAGCAGTTCTTC. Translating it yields CASSELADRYNEQFF.

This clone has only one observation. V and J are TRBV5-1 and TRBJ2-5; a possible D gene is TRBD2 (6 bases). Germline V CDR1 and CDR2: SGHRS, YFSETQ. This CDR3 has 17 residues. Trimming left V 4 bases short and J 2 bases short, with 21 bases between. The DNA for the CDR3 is TGCGCCAGCAGCCCCTATCCTAAGGCGGGAATTCAAGAGACCCAGTACTTC. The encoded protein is CASSPYPKAGIQETQYF.

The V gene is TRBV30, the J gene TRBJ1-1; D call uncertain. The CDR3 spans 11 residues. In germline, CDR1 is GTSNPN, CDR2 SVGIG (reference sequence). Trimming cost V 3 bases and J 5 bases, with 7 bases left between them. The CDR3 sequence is CAWRWRTEAFF. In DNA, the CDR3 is TGTGCCTGGAGGTGGAGGACTGAAGCTTTCTTT.

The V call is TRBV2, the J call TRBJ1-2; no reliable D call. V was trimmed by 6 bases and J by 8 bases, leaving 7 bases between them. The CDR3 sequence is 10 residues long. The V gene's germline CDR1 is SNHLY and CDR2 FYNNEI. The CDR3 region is CASRRGGYTF. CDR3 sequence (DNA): TGTGCCAGCAGACGCGGAGGCTACACCTTC.

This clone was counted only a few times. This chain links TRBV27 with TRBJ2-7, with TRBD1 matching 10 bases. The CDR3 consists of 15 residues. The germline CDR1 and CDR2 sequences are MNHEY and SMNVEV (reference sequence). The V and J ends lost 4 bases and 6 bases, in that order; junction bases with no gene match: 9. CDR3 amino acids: CASSWGQGITAEQYF. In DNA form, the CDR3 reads TGTGCCAGCAGTTGGGGACAGGGGATCACCGCCGAGCAGTACTTC.

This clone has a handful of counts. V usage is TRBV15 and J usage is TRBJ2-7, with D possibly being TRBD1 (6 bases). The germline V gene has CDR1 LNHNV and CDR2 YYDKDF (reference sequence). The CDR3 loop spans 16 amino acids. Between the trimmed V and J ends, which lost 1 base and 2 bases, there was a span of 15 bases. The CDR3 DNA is TGTGCCACCAGCAGAGGTTTCGACAGGACTCCCTACGAGCAGTACTTC. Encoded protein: CATSRGFDRTPYEQYF.

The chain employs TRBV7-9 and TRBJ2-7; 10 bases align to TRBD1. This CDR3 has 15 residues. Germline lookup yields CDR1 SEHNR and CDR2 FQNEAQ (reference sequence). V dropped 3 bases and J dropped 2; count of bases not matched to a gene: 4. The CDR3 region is CASSLGTGDTYEQYF. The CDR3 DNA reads TGTGCCAGCAGCTTGGGGACAGGGGACACCTACGAGCAGTACTTC.

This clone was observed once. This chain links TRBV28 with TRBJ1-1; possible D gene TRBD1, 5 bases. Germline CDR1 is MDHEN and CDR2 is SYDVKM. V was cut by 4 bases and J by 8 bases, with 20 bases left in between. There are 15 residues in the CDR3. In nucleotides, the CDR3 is TGTGCCAGCAGTTGGAGTGGCTGGGGCGGATACGAAGCTTTCTTT. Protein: CASSWSGWGGYEAFF.

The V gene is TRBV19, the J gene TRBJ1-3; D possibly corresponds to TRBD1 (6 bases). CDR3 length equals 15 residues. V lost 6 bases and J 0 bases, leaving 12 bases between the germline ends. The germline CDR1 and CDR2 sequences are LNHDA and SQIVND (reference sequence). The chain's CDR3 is CASSLDSVSGNTIYF. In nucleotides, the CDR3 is TGTGCCAGTAGCTTGGACAGTGTCTCTGGAAACACCATATATTTT.

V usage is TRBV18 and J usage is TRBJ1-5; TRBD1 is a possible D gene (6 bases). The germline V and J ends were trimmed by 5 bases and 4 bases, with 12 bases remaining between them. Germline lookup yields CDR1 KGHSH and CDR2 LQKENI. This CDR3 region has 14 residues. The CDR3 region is CASSFATGNQPQHF. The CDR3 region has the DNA TGTGCCAGCTCATTCGCTACAGGGAATCAGCCCCAGCATTTT.